Sequencing of this TCR beta chain was carried out in a study of blood T cell repertoires in COVID-19. Study-level information: Donors in the United States, Italy and Spain gave samples during acute or convalescent COVID-19.

The CDR3 has 16 amino acids. Trimming at V came to 1 base and at J to 4 bases, leaving 7 bases not matched to a gene. CDR1 MNHNS and CDR2 SASEGT come from the germline V gene. Original analysis: Amplification from reference gene primers served as the basis for estimated nucleated cell counts. TCRdb's copy holds only in-frame clones and misses some; the assay was immunoSEQ multiplex PCR. V and J calls and clone size are given by that table; D and trimming were obtained from the DNA. The sample includes about 130,000 clones, approximately 80% of them seen just once. V usage is TRBV6-1 and J usage is TRBJ1-2, with 9 bases fitting TRBD1. The sample was peripheral blood. This receptor was obtained from a woman aged 50 to 60 with acute or convalescent COVID-19. The CDR3 reads CASSEDLQGALYGYTF. The CDR3 DNA is TGTGCCAGCAGTGAAGATCTACAGGGGGCTCTCTATGGCTACACCTTC.